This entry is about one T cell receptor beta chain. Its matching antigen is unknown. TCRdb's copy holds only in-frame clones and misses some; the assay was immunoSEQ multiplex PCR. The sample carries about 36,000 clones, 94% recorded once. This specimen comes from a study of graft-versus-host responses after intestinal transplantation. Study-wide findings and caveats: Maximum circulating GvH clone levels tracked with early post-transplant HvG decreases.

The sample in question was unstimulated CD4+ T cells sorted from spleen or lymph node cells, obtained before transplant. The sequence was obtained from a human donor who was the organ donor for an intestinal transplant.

The CDR3 here is CASSLRVENSPLHF. For the CDR3, the DNA is TGTGCCAGCAGTTTAAGGGTCGAGAATTCACCCCTCCACTTT. This chain joins TRBV27 and TRBJ1-6; D unclear. Looked up from germline, CDR1 is MNHEY and CDR2 is SMNVEV (reference sequence). The germline V and J ends were trimmed by 2 bases and 7 bases, with 9 bases remaining between them. The CDR3 length is 14 residues.